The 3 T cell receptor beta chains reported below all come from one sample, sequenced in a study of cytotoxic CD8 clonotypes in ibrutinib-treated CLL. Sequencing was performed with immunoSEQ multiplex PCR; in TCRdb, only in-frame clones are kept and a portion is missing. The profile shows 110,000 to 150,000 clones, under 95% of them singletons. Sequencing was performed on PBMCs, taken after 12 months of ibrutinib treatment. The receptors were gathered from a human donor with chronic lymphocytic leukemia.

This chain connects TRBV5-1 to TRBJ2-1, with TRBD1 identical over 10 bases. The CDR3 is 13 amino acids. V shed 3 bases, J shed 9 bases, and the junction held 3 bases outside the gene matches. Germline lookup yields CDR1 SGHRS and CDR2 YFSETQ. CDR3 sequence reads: CASSWDRGLEQFF. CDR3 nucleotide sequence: TGCGCCAGCAGCTGGGACAGGGGTCTTGAGCAGTTCTTC. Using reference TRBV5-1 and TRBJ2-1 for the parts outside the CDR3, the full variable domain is KAGVTQTPRYLIKTRGQQVTLSCSPISGHRSVSWYQQTPGQGLQFLFEYFSETQRNKGNFPGRFSGRQFSNSRSEMNVSTLELGDSALYLCASSWDRGLEQFFGPGTRLTVL.

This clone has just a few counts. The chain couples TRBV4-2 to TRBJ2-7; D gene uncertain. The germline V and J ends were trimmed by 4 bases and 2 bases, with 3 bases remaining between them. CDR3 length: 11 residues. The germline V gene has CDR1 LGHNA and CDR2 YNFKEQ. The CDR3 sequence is CASSLAYEQYF. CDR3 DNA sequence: TGTGCCAGCAGCCTAGCCTACGAGCAGTACTTC.

The CDR3 sequence is CASSQDTLGWANVLTF. CDR3 nucleotide sequence: TGTGCCAGCAGCCAAGATACCCTCGGCTGGGCCAACGTCCTGACTTTC. The chain carries TRBV14 and TRBJ2-6; D is uncertain. V was cut by 0 bases and J by 5 bases, with 11 bases left in between. The CDR3 is 16 amino acids. Germline V gives CDR1 SGHDN, CDR2 FVKESK.